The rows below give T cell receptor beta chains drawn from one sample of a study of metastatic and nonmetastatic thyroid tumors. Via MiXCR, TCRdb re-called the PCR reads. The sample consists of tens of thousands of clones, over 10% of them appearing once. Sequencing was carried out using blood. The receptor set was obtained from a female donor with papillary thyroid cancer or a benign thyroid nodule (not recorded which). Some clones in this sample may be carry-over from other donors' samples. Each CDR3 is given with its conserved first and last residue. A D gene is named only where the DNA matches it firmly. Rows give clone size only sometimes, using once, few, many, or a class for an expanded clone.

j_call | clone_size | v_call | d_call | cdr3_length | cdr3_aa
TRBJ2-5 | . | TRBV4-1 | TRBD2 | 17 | CASSQDRVAGGLGAQYF
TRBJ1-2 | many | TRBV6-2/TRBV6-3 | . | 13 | CASRKPGDYGYTF
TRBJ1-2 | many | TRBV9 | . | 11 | CASSVGYGYTF
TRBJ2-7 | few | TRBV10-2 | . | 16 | CASSAVQTTSSYEQYF
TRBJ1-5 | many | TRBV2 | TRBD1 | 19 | CASSFGGGQGAMKRQPQHF
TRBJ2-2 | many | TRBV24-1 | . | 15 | CATSPQGGGTGELFF
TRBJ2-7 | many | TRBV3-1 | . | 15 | CASSQRGGATYEQYF
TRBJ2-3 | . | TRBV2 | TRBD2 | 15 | CASTGTSGSTDTQSF
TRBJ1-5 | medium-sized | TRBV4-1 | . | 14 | CASSQPGAGQPQHF
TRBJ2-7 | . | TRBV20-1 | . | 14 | CSARGPGTAYEQYF
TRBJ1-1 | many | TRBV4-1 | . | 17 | CASSQPMRGRMNTEAFF
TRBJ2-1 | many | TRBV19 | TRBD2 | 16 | CASTGRLAASYNEQFF
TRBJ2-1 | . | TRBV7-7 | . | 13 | CASSLRGSNDQLF